This entry is about one T cell receptor (beta chain). This sample is drawn from a study of blood T cell repertoires in COVID-19. Study information: From T cells, B-cell-depleted T cells, or PBMCs came the material, which was cDNA or gDNA.

Original handling: Nucleated cell number was recorded as an estimate derived from reference gene primer amplification. Some clones are missing from TCRdb's copy, which holds only in-frame ones; the method was immunoSEQ multiplex PCR. The V and J calls and clone size are taken from that table; D and trimming were inferred from the DNA. The table has approximately 350,000 clones, 88% seen once. The sequencing input was peripheral blood. The clonotype comes from a woman aged 70-85 years with COVID-19, enrolled during active disease.

Here the CDR3 DNA reads TGTGCCAGCAGTCCAGGGCCCGGAGGGACCTACGAGCAGTACTTC. Its translation: CASSPGPGGTYEQYF. The rearrangement joins TRBV7-3 to TRBJ2-7, with a possible D match to TRBD2 (6 bases). The CDR3 is 15 residues long. The V end lost 6 bases, the J end lost 2 bases, and 17 bases lay between the germline ends. CDR1 SGHTA and CDR2 FQGTGA come from the germline V gene.